A selection of T cell receptor beta chains follows, all from one sample in a study of yellow fever vaccine responses in identical twins. TCRdb processed the RT-PCR reads anew with MiXCR; each CDR3 protein has one entry. The table lists about 3,000 distinct CDR3 sequences, 80% of them singletons. The sequencing here drew on T cells from blood (PBMCs), unsorted or a sorted subset (not recorded which), taken before or after yellow fever vaccination (not recorded which). The receptors were gathered from a female donor who received the yellow fever vaccine. Both conserved end residues are part of each CDR3. D genes are given only for firm matches.

V	D	J	CDR3
TRBV5-2	NA	TRBJ1-5	CASSLIALGTQSQPQHF
TRBV11-1	NA	TRBJ1-2	CASSLALPREGDYGYTF
TRBV28	NA	TRBJ2-2	CASSLRGGELFF
TRBV6-5	NA	TRBJ1-1	CASSYSTGRRAFF
TRBV11-3	TRBD2	TRBJ2-7	CASSLGGLAGDGDEQYF
TRBV7-3	NA	TRBJ2-1	CASSLSGPNEQFF
TRBV6-5	TRBD1	TRBJ2-1	CASSFRTGPPPYNEQFF
TRBV7-7	NA	TRBJ2-1	CASSLSSGEQFF
TRBV27	TRBD2	TRBJ2-7	CASRLTSGGSYEQYF
TRBV12-3/TRBV12-4	NA	TRBJ2-1	CASSLGAGSYNEQFF
TRBV10-2	NA	TRBJ2-2	CASIGRDTGELFF
TRBV4-2	NA	TRBJ1-5	CASSPEQGGQPQHF
TRBV4-3	TRBD1	TRBJ1-6	CASSRRDREGYSPLHF
TRBV21-1	NA	TRBJ1-6	CASRTGSSPLHF
TRBV4-2	NA	TRBJ2-7	CASSQNSYEQYF
TRBV25-1	TRBD2	TRBJ2-1	CASGPLTSPPHEQFF